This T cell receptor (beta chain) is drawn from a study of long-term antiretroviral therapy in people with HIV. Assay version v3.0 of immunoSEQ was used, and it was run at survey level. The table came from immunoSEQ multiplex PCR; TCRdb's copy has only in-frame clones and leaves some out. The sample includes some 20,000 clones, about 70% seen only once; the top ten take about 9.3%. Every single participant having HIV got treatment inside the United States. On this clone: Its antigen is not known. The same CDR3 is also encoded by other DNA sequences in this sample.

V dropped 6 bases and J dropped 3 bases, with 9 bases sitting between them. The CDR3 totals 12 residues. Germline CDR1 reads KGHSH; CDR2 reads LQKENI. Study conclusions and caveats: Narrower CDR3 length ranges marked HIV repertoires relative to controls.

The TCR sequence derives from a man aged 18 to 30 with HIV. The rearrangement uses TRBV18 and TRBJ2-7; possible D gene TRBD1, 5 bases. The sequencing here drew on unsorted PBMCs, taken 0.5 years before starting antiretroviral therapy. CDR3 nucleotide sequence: TGTGCCAGCTCCCCCGACAGCTACGAGCAGTACTTC. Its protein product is CASSPDSYEQYF.